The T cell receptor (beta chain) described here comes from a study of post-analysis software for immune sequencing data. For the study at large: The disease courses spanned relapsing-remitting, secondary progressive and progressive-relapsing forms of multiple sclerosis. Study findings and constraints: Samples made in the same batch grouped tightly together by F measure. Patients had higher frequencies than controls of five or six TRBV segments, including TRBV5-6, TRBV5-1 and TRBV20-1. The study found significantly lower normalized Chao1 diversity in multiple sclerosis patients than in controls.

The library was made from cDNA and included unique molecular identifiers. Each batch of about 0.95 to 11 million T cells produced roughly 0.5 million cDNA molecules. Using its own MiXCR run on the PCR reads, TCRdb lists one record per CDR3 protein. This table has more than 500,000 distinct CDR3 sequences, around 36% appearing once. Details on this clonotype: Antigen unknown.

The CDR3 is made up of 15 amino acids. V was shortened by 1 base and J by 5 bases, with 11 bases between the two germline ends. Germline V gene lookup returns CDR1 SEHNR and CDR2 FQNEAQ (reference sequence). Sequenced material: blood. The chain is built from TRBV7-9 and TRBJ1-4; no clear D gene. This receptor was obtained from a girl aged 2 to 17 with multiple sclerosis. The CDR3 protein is CASSLGRVGNEKLFF. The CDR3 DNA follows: TGTGCCAGCAGCTTAGGACGGGTCGGCAATGAAAAACTGTTTTTT.